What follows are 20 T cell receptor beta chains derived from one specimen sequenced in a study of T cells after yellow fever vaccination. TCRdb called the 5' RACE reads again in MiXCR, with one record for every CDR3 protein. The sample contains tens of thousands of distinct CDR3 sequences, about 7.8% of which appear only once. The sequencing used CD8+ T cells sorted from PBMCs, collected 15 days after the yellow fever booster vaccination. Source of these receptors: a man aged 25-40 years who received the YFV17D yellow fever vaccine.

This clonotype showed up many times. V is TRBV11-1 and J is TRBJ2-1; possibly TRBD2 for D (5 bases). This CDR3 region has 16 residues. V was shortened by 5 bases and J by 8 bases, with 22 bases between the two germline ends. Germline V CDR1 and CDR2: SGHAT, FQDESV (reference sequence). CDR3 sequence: CASSPYPRGKEDEQFF. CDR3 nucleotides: TGTGCCAGCAGCCCGTACCCTCGAGGGAAGGAAGATGAGCAGTTCTTC.

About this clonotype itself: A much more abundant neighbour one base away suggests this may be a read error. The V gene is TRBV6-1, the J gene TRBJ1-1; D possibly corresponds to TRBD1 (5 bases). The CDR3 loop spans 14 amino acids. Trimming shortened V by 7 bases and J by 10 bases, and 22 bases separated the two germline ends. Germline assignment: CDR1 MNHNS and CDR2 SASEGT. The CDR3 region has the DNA TGTGCCAGCACACTTAGGGACTCCCAGCCGGCAGCTTTCTTT. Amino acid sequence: CASTLRDSQPAAFF.

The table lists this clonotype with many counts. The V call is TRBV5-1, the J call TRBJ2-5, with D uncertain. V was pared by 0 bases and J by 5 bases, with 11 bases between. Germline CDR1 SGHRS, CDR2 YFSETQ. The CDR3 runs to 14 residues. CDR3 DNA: TGCGCCAGCAGCTTGGATCTGGGTTGGGAGACCCAGTACTTC. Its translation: CASSLDLGWETQYF.

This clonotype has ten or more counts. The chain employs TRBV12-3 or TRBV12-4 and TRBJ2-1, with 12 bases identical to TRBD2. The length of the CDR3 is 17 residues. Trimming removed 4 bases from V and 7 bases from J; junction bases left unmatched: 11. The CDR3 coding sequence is TGTGCCAGCAGTTCCAGCCCACTAGCGGGAGGTTTGAATGAGCAGTTCTTC. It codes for CASSSSPLAGGLNEQFF.

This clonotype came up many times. The CDR3 sequence is CASSLVGSSYNEQFF. CDR3 coding DNA: TGCGCCAGCAGCTTGGTAGGGAGCTCCTACAATGAGCAGTTCTTC. The V gene is TRBV5-1, the J gene TRBJ2-1, with a weak D call TRBD2 (5 bases). This CDR3 comprises 15 residues. Germline CDR1 reads SGHRS; CDR2 reads YFSETQ. V was cut by 0 bases and J by 0 bases, with 7 bases left in between.

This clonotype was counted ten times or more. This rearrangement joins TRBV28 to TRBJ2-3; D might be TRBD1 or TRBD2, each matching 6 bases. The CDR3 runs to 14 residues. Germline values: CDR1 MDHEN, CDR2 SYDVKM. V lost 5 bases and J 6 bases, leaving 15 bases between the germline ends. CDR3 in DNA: TGTGCCAGCAGTCCTCAAGGGGGGATTGATACGCAGTATTTT. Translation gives CASSPQGGIDTQYF.

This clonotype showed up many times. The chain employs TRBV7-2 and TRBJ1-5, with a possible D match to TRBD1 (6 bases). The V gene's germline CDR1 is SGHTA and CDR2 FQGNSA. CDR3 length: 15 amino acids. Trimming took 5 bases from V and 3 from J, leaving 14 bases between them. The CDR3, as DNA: TGTGCCAGCAGCGCCCCGACAGGTTTCAATCAGCCCCAGCATTTT. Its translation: CASSAPTGFNQPQHF.

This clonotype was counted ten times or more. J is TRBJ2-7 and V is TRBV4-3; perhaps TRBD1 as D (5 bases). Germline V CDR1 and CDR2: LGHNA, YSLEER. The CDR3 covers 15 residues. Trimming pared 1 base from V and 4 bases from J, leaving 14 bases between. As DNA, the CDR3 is TGCGCCAGCAGCCAAGGTTGGAGCAGACAGTACGAGCAGTACTTC. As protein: CASSQGWSRQYEQYF.

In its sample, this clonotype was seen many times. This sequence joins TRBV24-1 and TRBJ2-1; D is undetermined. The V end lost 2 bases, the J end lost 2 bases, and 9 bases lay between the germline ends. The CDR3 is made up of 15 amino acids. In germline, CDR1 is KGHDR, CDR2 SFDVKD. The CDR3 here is CATSDSQSPYNEQFF. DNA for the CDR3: TGTGCCACCAGTGATTCCCAGTCTCCCTACAATGAGCAGTTCTTC.

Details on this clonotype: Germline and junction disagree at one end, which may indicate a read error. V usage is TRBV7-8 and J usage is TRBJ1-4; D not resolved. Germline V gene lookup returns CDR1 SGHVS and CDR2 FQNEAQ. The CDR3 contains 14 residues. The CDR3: CASSLFATNVKLFF. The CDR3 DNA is TGTGCCAGCAGCTTATTTGCAACTAATGTAAAACTGTTTTTT.

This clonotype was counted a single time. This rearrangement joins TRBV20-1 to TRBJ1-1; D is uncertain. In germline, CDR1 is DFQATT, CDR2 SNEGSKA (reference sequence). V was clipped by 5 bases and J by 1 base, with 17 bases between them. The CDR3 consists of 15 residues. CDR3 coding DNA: TGCAGTGCTCAGAACCTCGACGAGGGGAACACTGAAGCTTTCTTT. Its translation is CSAQNLDEGNTEAFF.

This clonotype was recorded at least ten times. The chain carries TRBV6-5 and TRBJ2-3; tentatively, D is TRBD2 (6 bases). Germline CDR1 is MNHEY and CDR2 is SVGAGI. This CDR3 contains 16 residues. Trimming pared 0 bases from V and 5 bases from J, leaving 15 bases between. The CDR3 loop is CASSYSSSVAGDTQYF. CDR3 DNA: TGTGCCAGCAGTTACTCATCTAGCGTTGCGGGAGATACGCAGTATTTT.

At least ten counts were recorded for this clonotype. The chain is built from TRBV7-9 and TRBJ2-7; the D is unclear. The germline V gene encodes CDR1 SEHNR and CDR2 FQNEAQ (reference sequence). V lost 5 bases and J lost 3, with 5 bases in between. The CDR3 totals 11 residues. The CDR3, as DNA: TGTGCCAGCAGCCTCCTCTACGAGCAGTACTTC. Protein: CASSLLYEQYF. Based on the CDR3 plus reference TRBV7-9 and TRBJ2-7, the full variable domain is DTGVSQNPRHKITKRGQNVTFRCDPISEHNRLYWYRQTLGQGPEFLTYFQNEAQLEKSRLLSDRFSAERPKGSFSTLEIQRTEQGDSAMYLCASSLLYEQYFGPGTRLTVT.

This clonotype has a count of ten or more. CDR3 in DNA: TGCGCCAGCAGCTTGGGGTCGAGCTCCTACAATGAGCAGTTCTTC. Amino acid sequence: CASSLGSSSYNEQFF. The V call is TRBV5-1, the J call TRBJ2-1; D call uncertain. The length of the CDR3 is 15 residues. Per germline, CDR1 SGHRS and CDR2 YFSETQ. The V gene lost 0 bases and the J gene lost 0 bases, with 7 bases spanning the gap.

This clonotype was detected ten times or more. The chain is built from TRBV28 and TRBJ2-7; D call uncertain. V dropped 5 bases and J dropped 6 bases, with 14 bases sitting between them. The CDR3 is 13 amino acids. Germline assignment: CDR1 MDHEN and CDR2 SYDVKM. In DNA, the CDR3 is TGTGCCAGCAGTACAAGCCCCCGGCCCGAGCAGTACTTC. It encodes CASSTSPRPEQYF.

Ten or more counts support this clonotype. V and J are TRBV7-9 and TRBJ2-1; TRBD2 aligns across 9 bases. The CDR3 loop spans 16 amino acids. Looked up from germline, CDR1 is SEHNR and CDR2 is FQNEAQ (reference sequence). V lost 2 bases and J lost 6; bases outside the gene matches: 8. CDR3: CASSLLASGTVNEQFF. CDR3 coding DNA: TGTGCCAGCAGCTTATTAGCTAGCGGGACAGTCAATGAGCAGTTCTTC.

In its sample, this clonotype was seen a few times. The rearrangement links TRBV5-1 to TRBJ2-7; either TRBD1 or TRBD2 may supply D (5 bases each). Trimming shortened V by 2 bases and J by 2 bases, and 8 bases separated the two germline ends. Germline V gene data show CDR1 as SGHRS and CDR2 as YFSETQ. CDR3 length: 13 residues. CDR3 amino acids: CASSFQGPYEQYF. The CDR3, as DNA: TGCGCCAGCAGCTTCCAGGGACCCTACGAGCAGTACTTC.

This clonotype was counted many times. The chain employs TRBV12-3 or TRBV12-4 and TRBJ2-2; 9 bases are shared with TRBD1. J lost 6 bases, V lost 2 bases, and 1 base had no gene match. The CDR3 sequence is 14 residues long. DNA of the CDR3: TGTGCCAGCAGTTTAACAGGGGGCGCCGGGGAGCTGTTTTTT. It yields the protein CASSLTGGAGELFF.

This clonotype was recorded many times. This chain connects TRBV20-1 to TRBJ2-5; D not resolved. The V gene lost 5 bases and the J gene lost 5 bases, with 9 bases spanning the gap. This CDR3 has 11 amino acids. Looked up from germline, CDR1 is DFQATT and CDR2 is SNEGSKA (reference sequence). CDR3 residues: CSAAEVETQYF. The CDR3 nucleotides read TGCAGTGCTGCCGAGGTGGAGACCCAGTACTTC.

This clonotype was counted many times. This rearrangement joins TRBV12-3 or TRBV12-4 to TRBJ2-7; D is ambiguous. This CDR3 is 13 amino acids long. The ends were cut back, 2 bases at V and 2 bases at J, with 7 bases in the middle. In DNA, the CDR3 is TGTGCCAGCAGTTTATCTTCAACCTACGAGCAGTACTTC. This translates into CASSLSSTYEQYF.